This section outlines one TCR beta chain sequence together with its context. This CDR3 comprises 17 residues. Germline CDR1 is SGHVS and CDR2 is FNYEAQ. V lost 0 bases and J lost 2; bases outside the gene matches: 8. The data were taken from a study of shared clonotypes between healthy human individuals. Repertoires were generated with immunoSEQ multiplex PCR, while TCRdb's copy carries only in-frame clones and drops some. Of hundreds of thousands of clones in the sample, approximately 79% were seen once. Researchers partitioned CD4+ cells into CD45RA+ naive and CD45RA-negative memory subsets. The sequence was obtained from a woman in her thirties in good health. The specimen was memory CD4+ T cells sorted from blood. The subset: CD45RA-negative fraction. V gene TRBV7-6 combines with J gene TRBJ1-1, with 8 bases identical to TRBD1. The CDR3 reads CASSLAPLTGANTEAFF. The CDR3 DNA reads TGTGCCAGCAGCTTAGCGCCGCTGACAGGGGCCAACACTGAAGCTTTCTTT.